Reported below is one T cell receptor (beta chain). What it binds is not known. A multiplex PCR was run with 60 Vbeta primers and 13 Jbeta primers. Only in-frame clones appear in the TCRdb table, and some are missing; sequencing was by immunoSEQ multiplex PCR. The sample gives under 150,000 clones, under 90% of which show up once; roughly 4.2% is in the top ten. This record belongs to a study of cytomegalovirus exposure and HLA in healthy donors. Study conclusions and caveats: Certain indistinguishable V segments, among them TRBV6-2 and TRBV6-3, were excluded. Some highly shared sequence variants likely arose as a pipeline artifact.

The ends were cut back, 7 bases at V and 4 bases at J, with 11 bases in the middle. Germline CDR1 and CDR2: MDHEN and SYDVKM. The CDR3 is 13 residues long. Sequenced material: PBMCs. The chain has TRBV28 and TRBJ1-3; unclear D gene. The sequence was obtained from a woman aged 40 to 50 in good health and CMV-seronegative. For the CDR3, the DNA is TGTGCCAGCACCACCGCCAGGGGAAACACCATATATTTT. Translation gives CASTTARGNTIYF.